This TCR beta chain was recorded in a study of blood T cell repertoires in COVID-19. Overall study context: Some COVID-19 samples were acute and others convalescent; all came from the United States, Italy and Spain.

Profiled with immunoSEQ multiplex PCR; TCRdb holds only in-frame clones, not every one. The sample yields 250,000 to 300,000 clones, around nine tenths seen once. Those enrolled, adults aged roughly 18 to 95 years, came from roughly 23 US areas. Recovery meant two consecutive negative NP/OP PCR tests, professional clearance, or resolved symptoms. Deletions cut 6 bases from V and 0 bases from J, with 12 bases between. There are 15 residues in the CDR3. Germline loops: CDR1 SNHLY, CDR2 FYNNEI. This chain links TRBV2 with TRBJ1-3; D gene ambiguous. Material for sequencing was PBMCs or T cells enriched from blood (not recorded which). This TCR derives from a woman between 40 and 55 years old who had recovered from COVID-19. CDR3 sequence (DNA): TGTGCCAGCAGGGAACAGACTAGCTCTGGAAACACCATATATTTT. Translated, it gives CASREQTSSGNTIYF.